This is a list of T cell receptor beta chains from one sample in a study of CD8+CD57+ T cells in acquired aplastic anemia. TCRdb re-called the reads with MiXCR, one entry per CDR3 protein. The sample lists 200,000 to 250,000 distinct CDR3 sequences; 30% to 40% were seen once. The sample was sorted CD4+, CD8+, or CD8+CD57+ T cells (not recorded which) from PBMCs. The receptors stem from a human donor in good health, serving as a control. The CDR3 runs from the conserved cysteine through the conserved F or W. D genes are given only for firm matches. The size of a clone is reported for some rows only, either as once, few or many, or as a class for expanded clones.

abundance: .; d_gene: .; v_gene: TRBV12-3/TRBV12-4; j_gene: TRBJ2-1; CDR3nt: TGTGCCAGCAGTTTAGACGGCGTATCCTACAATGAGCAGTTCTTC; CDR3aa: CASSLDGVSYNEQFF
abundance: many; d_gene: .; v_gene: TRBV5-1; j_gene: TRBJ2-3; CDR3nt: TGCGCCAGCACCTACCCGGCTCACACAGATACGCAGTATTTT; CDR3aa: CASTYPAHTDTQYF
abundance: once; d_gene: TRBD1; v_gene: TRBV5-1; j_gene: TRBJ1-2; CDR3nt: TGCGCCAGCAGCGACAGGGGGCCTTCGGTCTATGGCTACACCTTC; CDR3aa: CASSDRGPSVYGYTF
abundance: .; d_gene: TRBD2; v_gene: TRBV5-1; j_gene: TRBJ2-1; CDR3nt: TGCGCCAGCAGCTTGGTGGCGGGGGGTAACAATGAGCAGTTCTTC; CDR3aa: CASSLVAGGNNEQFF
abundance: .; d_gene: .; v_gene: TRBV27; j_gene: TRBJ2-5; CDR3nt: TGTGCCAGCAGTTTAACTCGGCGGGAAGGGGAGACCCAGTACTTC; CDR3aa: CASSLTRREGETQYF
abundance: .; d_gene: TRBD1; v_gene: TRBV6-1; j_gene: TRBJ2-7; CDR3nt: TGTGCCAGCAGAGTTTGGGGACAGGGGGTCTCCTACGAGCAGTACTTC; CDR3aa: CASRVWGQGVSYEQYF
abundance: .; d_gene: .; v_gene: TRBV4-2; j_gene: TRBJ1-5; CDR3nt: TGTGCCAGCAGCCAAGTCGAGGTGGCCGGGTTTAGGGATCAGCCCCAGCATTTT; CDR3aa: CASSQVEVAGFRDQPQHF
abundance: many; d_gene: TRBD2; v_gene: TRBV20-1; j_gene: TRBJ2-3; CDR3nt: TGCAGTGCTAGAGATCGAGCGGGGAGCACAGATACGCAGTATTTT; CDR3aa: CSARDRAGSTDTQYF
abundance: .; d_gene: .; v_gene: TRBV10-3; j_gene: TRBJ2-7; CDR3nt: TGTGCCATCCGCAGGGAGGCGTCCGAGCAGTACTTC; CDR3aa: CAIRREASEQYF
abundance: many; d_gene: .; v_gene: TRBV7-8; j_gene: TRBJ2-5; CDR3nt: TGTGCCAGCAACTGGGGGGGCCAGGAGACCCAGTACTTC; CDR3aa: CASNWGGQETQYF
abundance: .; d_gene: .; v_gene: TRBV7-2; j_gene: TRBJ1-5; CDR3nt: TGTGCCAGCAGCTCAAGGACGGATCAGCCCCAGCATTTT; CDR3aa: CASSSRTDQPQHF
abundance: many; d_gene: TRBD1; v_gene: TRBV6-1; j_gene: TRBJ2-5; CDR3nt: TGTGCGTACCGACAGGGGGGCCAAGAGACCCAGTACTTC; CDR3aa: CAYRQGGQETQYF
abundance: few; d_gene: TRBD2; v_gene: TRBV4-2; j_gene: TRBJ2-1; CDR3nt: TGTGCCAGCCGGGACGGGGGGACTTCCTACAATGAGCAGTTCTTC; CDR3aa: CASRDGGTSYNEQFF
abundance: many; d_gene: TRBD1; v_gene: TRBV5-1; j_gene: TRBJ2-7; CDR3nt: TGCGCCAGCAGCCGATCCGGGACAGCTAACTACGAGCAGTACTTC; CDR3aa: CASSRSGTANYEQYF
abundance: many; d_gene: .; v_gene: TRBV24-1; j_gene: TRBJ2-1; CDR3nt: TGTGCCACCAGAGGGGCGGGGGCCGGGGATGAGCAGTTCTTC; CDR3aa: CATRGAGAGDEQFF
abundance: many; d_gene: .; v_gene: TRBV15; j_gene: TRBJ1-3; CDR3nt: TGTGCCACCAGCAGAGAAGCAGGGAAAGGAAACACCATATATTTT; CDR3aa: CATSREAGKGNTIYF
abundance: many; d_gene: .; v_gene: TRBV7-9; j_gene: TRBJ1-6; CDR3nt: TGTGCCAGCAGCTTAACCGGGGATTCACCCCTCCACTTT; CDR3aa: CASSLTGDSPLHF
abundance: .; d_gene: TRBD1; v_gene: TRBV24-1; j_gene: TRBJ1-5; CDR3nt: TGTGCCACCAGTGATACAGGGCCAGGGGGCGTTAGTCAGCCCCAGCATTTT; CDR3aa: CATSDTGPGGVSQPQHF
abundance: few; d_gene: TRBD1; v_gene: TRBV14; j_gene: TRBJ1-6; CDR3nt: TGTGCCAGCAGCCCCAGGACAGGGGGCGATTCACCCCCCCACTTT; CDR3aa: CASSPRTGGDSPPHF
abundance: .; d_gene: .; v_gene: TRBV4-3; j_gene: TRBJ2-6; CDR3nt: TGCGCCAGCAGCCAAGCCACCACAGGATACTCTGGGGCCAACGTCCTGGCTTTC; CDR3aa: CASSQATTGYSGANVLAF
abundance: .; d_gene: .; v_gene: TRBV10-2; j_gene: TRBJ2-5; CDR3nt: TGCGCCAGCAGCCAAGCTGGTGTCGGGGAGACCCAGTACTTC; CDR3aa: CASSQAGVGETQYF
abundance: few; d_gene: .; v_gene: TRBV7-6; j_gene: TRBJ2-1; CDR3nt: TGTGCCAGCAGCTCCACGCCCAATGAGCAGTTCTTC; CDR3aa: CASSSTPNEQFF
abundance: .; d_gene: .; v_gene: TRBV27; j_gene: TRBJ2-4; CDR3nt: TGTGCCAGCAGTTCCAGGGGAGAAGACATTCAGTACTTC; CDR3aa: CASSSRGEDIQYF
abundance: .; d_gene: .; v_gene: TRBV5-1; j_gene: TRBJ1-1; CDR3nt: TGCGCCAGCAGCTTGGTGGCAGGCCAGGGCACTGAAGCTTTCTTT; CDR3aa: CASSLVAGQGTEAFF
abundance: .; d_gene: TRBD2; v_gene: TRBV2; j_gene: TRBJ2-3; CDR3nt: TGTGCCAGCAGTCCTACTAGCGGGTCTCCCCACTCCTTTTTT; CDR3aa: CASSPTSGSPHSFF
abundance: .; d_gene: TRBD1; v_gene: TRBV20-1; j_gene: TRBJ1-1; CDR3nt: TGCAGTGCTAGAGATCAGGGGGCGAGCACTGAAGCTTTCTTT; CDR3aa: CSARDQGASTEAFF
abundance: .; d_gene: .; v_gene: TRBV19; j_gene: TRBJ2-2; CDR3nt: TGTGCCAGTAGTATTAGGGGGTTTGGCACCGGGGAGCTGTTTTTT; CDR3aa: CASSIRGFGTGELFF
abundance: .; d_gene: TRBD2; v_gene: TRBV6-2/TRBV6-3; j_gene: TRBJ2-7; CDR3nt: TGTGCCAGCAGTCGACAACTAGCGGGCGCCTACGAGCAGTACTTC; CDR3aa: CASSRQLAGAYEQYF
abundance: many; d_gene: .; v_gene: TRBV14; j_gene: TRBJ2-7; CDR3nt: TGTGCCAGCAGCCACGCCCGGGACCCCTACGAGCAGTACTTC; CDR3aa: CASSHARDPYEQYF
abundance: few; d_gene: .; v_gene: TRBV5-1; j_gene: TRBJ1-4; CDR3nt: TGCGCCAGCAGGCGAGGCGCAACTAATGAAAAACTGTTTTTT; CDR3aa: CASRRGATNEKLFF
abundance: many; d_gene: .; v_gene: TRBV2; j_gene: TRBJ1-1; CDR3nt: TGTGCCAGCAGGGGGGTCCGGAGGGGCACTGAAGCTTTCTTT; CDR3aa: CASRGVRRGTEAFF
abundance: many; d_gene: .; v_gene: TRBV29-1; j_gene: TRBJ1-1; CDR3nt: TGCAGCGTTGTACGACAGGTAGAAGCTTTCTTT; CDR3aa: CSVVRQVEAFF
abundance: .; d_gene: .; v_gene: TRBV2; j_gene: TRBJ2-4; CDR3nt: TGTGCCAGCAGTGAAAAAGGGGTGGGCAAAAACATTCAGTACTTC; CDR3aa: CASSEKGVGKNIQYF